One TCR beta chain is described in this entry. This sample stems from a study of CD8 T cells in Susac syndrome. The length of the CDR3 is 17 residues. The germline V and J ends were trimmed by 5 bases and 3 bases, with 19 bases remaining between them. The germline gives CDR1 PRHDT, CDR2 FYEKMQ (reference sequence). After extraction with the RNeasy kit, about 0.45 to 1 ug of the RNA was reverse transcribed using random hexamers. The CDR3 of TCR beta was amplified by immunoSEQ multiplex PCR across 54 Vbeta and 13 Jbeta. TCRdb passed the immunoSEQ multiplex PCR reads through MiXCR, listing each CDR3 protein once. There are 230,000 or so distinct CDR3 sequences in the sample; about 95% occur only once, and 0.075% to 0.095% lies in the top ten. From blood CD8+ and CD4+ T cells, the TCR beta chain was sequenced.

Sequenced input: CD4+ T cells from PBMCs. This TCR derives from a human donor with multiple sclerosis. This rearrangement joins TRBV13 to TRBJ2-2, with D hard to call. DNA of the CDR3: TGTGCCAGCAGCCCTCGTGAACAGCTTGGATACACCGGGGAGCTGTTTTTT. Amino acid sequence: CASSPREQLGYTGELFF.